This T cell receptor (beta chain) was observed in a study of Graves' ophthalmopathy and Graves' hyperthyroidism. Findings of the study overall: The model reached 70.59% sensitivity and 72.22% specificity for predicting ophthalmopathy progression.

The germline V gene encodes CDR1 MNHEY and CDR2 SVGAGI. The V end was cut by 0 bases, the J end by 0 bases, with 6 bases between. The CDR3 is made up of 14 amino acids. Investigators amplified TCR beta CDR3 regions from RNA transcripts. Amplification began with first-round RT-PCR using HTBI primers, then second-round multiplex PCR was performed. TCRdb redid the calling of the multiplex PCR reads with MiXCR, one entry per CDR3 protein. The data hold hundreds of thousands of distinct CDR3 sequences, with roughly 40% observed a single time. This clonotype has at least ten counts. Its specificity is not known.

The material sequenced was peripheral blood. This chain joins TRBV6-5 and TRBJ2-7; no reliable D call. The TCR comes from an adult man with Graves' ophthalmopathy. CDR3 nucleotide sequence: TGTGCCAGCAGTTACTCGCAGAGCTCCTACGAGCAGTACTTC. It yields the protein CASSYSQSSYEQYF.